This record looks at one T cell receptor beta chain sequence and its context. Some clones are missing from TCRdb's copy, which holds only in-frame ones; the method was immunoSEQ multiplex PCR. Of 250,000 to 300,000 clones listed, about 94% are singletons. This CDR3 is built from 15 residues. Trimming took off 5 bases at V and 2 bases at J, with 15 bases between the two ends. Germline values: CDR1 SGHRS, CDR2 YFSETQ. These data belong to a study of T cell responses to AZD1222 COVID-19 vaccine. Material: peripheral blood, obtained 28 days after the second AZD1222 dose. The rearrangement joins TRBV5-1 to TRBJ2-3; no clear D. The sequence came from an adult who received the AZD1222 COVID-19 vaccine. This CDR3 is CASRRGSQDTDTQYF. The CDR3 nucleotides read TGCGCCAGCAGGCGCGGTAGCCAAGACACAGATACGCAGTATTTT. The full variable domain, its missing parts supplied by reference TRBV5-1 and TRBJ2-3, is KAGVTQTPRYLIKTRGQQVTLSCSPISGHRSVSWYQQTPGQGLQFLFEYFSETQRNKGNFPGRFSGRQFSNSRSEMNVSTLELGDSALYLCASRRGSQDTDTQYFGPGTRLTVL.